These 30 T cell receptor beta chains came from one sample sequenced in a study of blood T cell repertoires in COVID-19. The repertoire was sequenced with immunoSEQ multiplex PCR; TCRdb's copy has only in-frame clones and lacks some. The table lists just over 650,000 clones, around 90% of them singletons. Sequenced sample: peripheral blood. The receptors were sampled from a woman aged 18-30 years with acute or convalescent COVID-19.

The V gene is TRBV6-5, the J gene TRBJ1-4, with D uncertain. V dropped 6 bases and J dropped 0 bases, with 11 bases sitting between them. Per germline, CDR1 MNHEY and CDR2 SVGAGI. The CDR3 runs to 15 residues. In DNA form, the CDR3 reads TGTGCCAGCAGACAAGACACCTCAACTAATGAAAAACTGTTTTTT. Protein product: CASRQDTSTNEKLFF.

The rearrangement joins TRBV6-1 to TRBJ2-1; 8 nucleotides agree with TRBD2. V gave up 2 bases and J gave up 5 bases; unmatched junction bases: 5. The V gene's germline CDR1 is MNHNS and CDR2 SASEGT. CDR3 length: 15 amino acids. CDR3 nucleotides: TGTGCCAGCAGTGAAAGCGGGGGAACTAACAATGAGCAGTTCTTC. This gives the protein CASSESGGTNNEQFF.

This sequence joins TRBV19 and TRBJ2-2, with D hard to call. V was shortened by 1 base and J by 8 bases, with 5 bases between the two germline ends. Germline assignment: CDR1 LNHDA and CDR2 SQIVND (reference sequence). This CDR3 region has 12 residues. The CDR3 protein is CASSIATGELFF. Written as DNA, the CDR3 is TGTGCCAGTAGTATAGCGACAGGGGAGCTGTTTTTT. Filled out from reference TRBV19 and TRBJ2-2, the complete variable domain reads DGGITQSPKYLFRKEGQNVTLSCEQNLNHDAMYWYRQDPGQGLRLIYYSQIVNDFQKGDIAEGYSVSREKKESFPLTVTSAQKNPTAFYLCASSIATGELFFGEGSRLTVL.

The chain is built from TRBV21-1 and TRBJ2-1; the table's D gene call, TRBD2, was not cross checked with the DNA. TRBV21-1 is a pseudogene. The length of the CDR3 is 19 residues. The DNA of the CDR3 is TGTGCCAGCAGCACCTTAACCCAGACTAGCGGGGGTCACGGGAATGAGCAGTTCTTC. Its translation is CASSTLTQTSGGHGNEQFF.

This chain links TRBV27 with TRBJ1-2; tentatively, D is TRBD1 (6 bases). CDR1 MNHEY and CDR2 SMNVEV come from the germline V gene (reference sequence). The CDR3 has 14 amino acids. The V and J ends lost 2 bases and 4 bases respectively, with 11 bases between them. CDR3 in DNA: TGTGCCAGCAGTTTAGTTGGGGGCGGCTATGGCTACACCTTC. This translates into CASSLVGGGYGYTF.

The chain couples TRBV9 to TRBJ2-7, with 8 bases identical to TRBD1. This CDR3 has 14 amino acids. Germline V lookup: CDR1 SGDLS, CDR2 YYNGEE. V gave up 2 bases and J gave up 6 bases; unmatched junction bases: 7. Here the CDR3 DNA reads TGTGCCAGCAGCGTCCGGACAGGGACCTCCGAGCAGTACTTC. Its protein is CASSVRTGTSEQYF.

The CDR3 nucleotides are TGTGCCAGCAGCGTAGCGGGGGGGCAAGATGAGCAGTTCTTC. Amino acid sequence: CASSVAGGQDEQFF. The rearrangement uses TRBV9 and TRBJ2-1, with 8 bases fitting TRBD2. Germline V gene sequence: CDR1 SGDLS, CDR2 YYNGEE. With 0 bases clipped from V and 8 bases from J, the junction kept 4 bases outside the gene matches. The CDR3 contains 14 residues.

This clone was counted between two and nine times. The chain is built from TRBV5-1 and TRBJ2-5, with 7 bases lining up with TRBD1. This CDR3 contains 14 residues. CDR1 is SGHRS and CDR2 is YFSETQ in the germline V gene. Germline trimming cut 4 bases from V and 2 bases from J; bases unmatched to any gene: 5. The CDR3 DNA reads as TGCGCCAGCAGCACGGGGACAGTACAAGAGACCCAGTACTTC. Translated, it gives CASSTGTVQETQYF.

This clone was detected a few times. The V and J genes are TRBV6-5 and TRBJ1-2; D is possibly TRBD1 (5 bases). V lost 6 bases to trimming and J lost 7 bases, with 15 bases between them. The CDR3 extends over 13 amino acids. The germline V gene encodes CDR1 MNHEY and CDR2 SVGAGI. The CDR3 nucleotides read TGTGCCAGCAGGACCCAGGGTATCTTTGGCTACACCTTC. Encoded protein: CASRTQGIFGYTF.

V usage is TRBV29-1 and J usage is TRBJ2-3; 8 nucleotides agree with TRBD1. Germline CDR1 is SQVTM and CDR2 is ANQGSEA. Trimming cost V 3 bases and J 5 bases; bases outside gene matches: 7. The CDR3 runs 14 residues. CDR3 loop: CSVEWSRGRDTQYF. Written as DNA, the CDR3 is TGCAGCGTTGAGTGGAGCAGGGGGCGAGATACGCAGTATTTT.

The chain joins TRBV10-2 to TRBJ1-5, with D hard to call. The ends were cut back, 0 bases at V and 5 bases at J, with 11 bases in the middle. CDR1 and CDR2 from the germline V gene are WSHSY and SAAADI. The CDR3 has 15 residues. The CDR3 is CASSESAKTHQPQHF. CDR3 nucleotide sequence: TGCGCCAGCAGTGAGTCAGCCAAAACCCATCAGCCCCAGCATTTT.

This chain uses TRBV19 with TRBJ1-1, with TRBD1 identical over 8 bases. The V segment lost 2 bases and the J segment 2 bases; nucleotides outside the gene matches: 4. This CDR3 is 15 amino acids long. CDR1 and CDR2 (germline): LNHDA, SQIVND (reference sequence). CDR3 sequence reads: CASSITGQANTEAFF. The CDR3 nucleotides are TGTGCCAGTAGTATAACGGGACAGGCCAACACTGAAGCTTTCTTT.

This chain links TRBV11-3 with TRBJ2-7; D possibly corresponds to TRBD1 (5 bases). The CDR3 sequence is 13 residues long. Germline loops: CDR1 SGHNT, CDR2 YENEEA. The V end lost 5 bases, the J end lost 2 bases, and 10 bases lay between the germline ends. CDR3 in DNA: TGTGCCAGCAGCCTCGACAGTACCTACGAGCAGTACTTC. Encoded protein: CASSLDSTYEQYF.

The chain recombines TRBV12-3 or TRBV12-4 with TRBJ1-3; D unclear. This CDR3 is built from 13 residues. Trimming removed 7 bases at V and 4 bases at J, with 11 bases between. The CDR3 region is CASTEPTGNTIYF. DNA of the CDR3: TGTGCCAGCACCGAACCTACCGGAAACACCATATATTTT.

The genes are TRBV27 and TRBJ2-7; a weak D match, TRBD1 (5 bases). Germline V gene data show CDR1 as MNHEY and CDR2 as SMNVEV (reference sequence). Trimming removed 7 bases at V and 5 bases at J, with 9 bases between. The CDR3 is 11 amino acids. The CDR3 region is CASIGANEQYF. In nucleotides, the CDR3 is TGTGCCAGCATTGGGGCTAACGAGCAGTACTTC.

V and J are TRBV11-2 and TRBJ1-2; D may be TRBD1 (6 bases). The CDR3 covers 15 residues. V was clipped by 4 bases and J by 4 bases, with 16 bases between them. Germline V lookup: CDR1 SGHAT, CDR2 FQNNGV. This chain's CDR3 is CASSSWTALFYGYTF. The CDR3, as DNA: TGTGCCAGCAGCTCCTGGACAGCGCTATTCTATGGCTACACCTTC. Full variable domain (remainder filled in from reference TRBV11-2 and TRBJ1-2): EAGVAQSPRYKIIEKRQSVAFWCNPISGHATLYWYQQILGQGPKLLIQFQNNGVVDDSQLPKDRFSAERLKGVDSTLKIQPAKLEDSAVYLCASSSWTALFYGYTFGSGTRLTVV.

The J gene is TRBJ1-4, the V gene TRBV5-5; 8 bases map to TRBD1. CDR1 is SGHKS and CDR2 is YYEKEE in the germline V gene (reference sequence). CDR3 size: 15 residues. The trim removed 2 bases at V and 8 bases at J, leaving 8 bases unmatched. The CDR3 reads CASSFRTGGGEKLFF. The CDR3 coding sequence is TGTGCCAGCAGCTTCCGTACAGGGGGAGGGGAAAAACTGTTTTTT.

This clone was counted once. The chain is built from TRBV6-6 and TRBJ1-3; TRBD1 matches at 7 bases. CDR1 is MNHNY and CDR2 is SVGAGI in the germline V gene (reference sequence). J was trimmed by 2 bases and V by 6 bases; bases with no gene match: 7. CDR3 length: 15 residues. CDR3 DNA: TGTGCCAGCAGCCGCCCCGGGACAGCTGGAAACACCATATATTTT. Its translation: CASSRPGTAGNTIYF.

The rearrangement uses TRBV9 and TRBJ1-3, with a weak D call TRBD1 (6 bases). The CDR3 sequence is 15 residues long. Trimming shortened V by 0 bases and J by 1 base, and 8 bases separated the two germline ends. Germline V lookup: CDR1 SGDLS, CDR2 YYNGEE. As DNA, the CDR3 is TGTGCCAGCAGCGTAGCCGGACAGTCTGGAAACACCATATATTTT. Protein product: CASSVAGQSGNTIYF.

The J gene is TRBJ1-2, the V gene TRBV9; the D is unclear. Germline CDR1 reads SGDLS; CDR2 reads YYNGEE. CDR3 length equals 14 residues. V lost 2 bases and J lost 3, with 11 bases in between. The CDR3 loop is CASSVSRGDYGYTF. The CDR3 DNA sequence: TGTGCCAGCAGCGTCTCACGGGGAGACTATGGCTACACCTTC.

The rearrangement links TRBV5-6 to TRBJ1-4; no reliable D call. V shed 5 bases and J shed 8 bases, with 13 bases lying between them. The CDR3 consists of 13 residues. Germline V lookup: CDR1 SGHDT, CDR2 YYEEEE. The CDR3 here is CASSAEVGEKLFF. The CDR3, as DNA: TGTGCCAGCAGTGCAGAGGTTGGGGAAAAACTGTTTTTT.

The chain combines TRBV5-4 with TRBJ2-1; TRBD2 matches 11 bases. With 0 bases clipped from V and 10 bases from J, the junction kept 6 bases outside the gene matches. The germline CDR1 and CDR2 sequences are SGHNT and YYREEE (reference sequence). CDR3 length: 15 residues. The CDR3, as DNA: TGTGCCAGCAGCTTGGGTAGCGGGGGGGCCTGGGAGCAGTTCTTC. It encodes CASSLGSGGAWEQFF. Together with reference TRBV5-4 and TRBJ2-1, the CDR3 gives the full variable domain: ETGVTQSPTHLIKTRGQQVTLRCSSQSGHNTVSWYQQALGQGPQFIFQYYREEENGRGNFPPRFSGLQFPNYSSELNVNALELDDSALYLCASSLGSGGAWEQFFGPGTRLTVL.

The CDR3: CASSFSSGTARAPLHF. The CDR3 nucleotides are TGTGCCAGCAGTTTCTCCTCCGGGACAGCTCGTGCACCCCTCCACTTT. The chain uses TRBV28 and TRBJ1-6; 7 bases are a match to TRBD1. CDR3 length equals 16 residues. The germline V gene has CDR1 MDHEN and CDR2 SYDVKM. Germline trimming cut 3 bases from V and 11 bases from J; bases unmatched to any gene: 13.

The V call is TRBV6-5, the J call TRBJ2-4; 7 nucleotides agree with TRBD1. The trim removed 0 bases at V and 7 bases at J, leaving 6 bases unmatched. This CDR3 spans 15 amino acids. Germline values: CDR1 MNHEY, CDR2 SVGAGI. CDR3 residues: CASSYSWTGGNIQYF. In DNA form, the CDR3 reads TGTGCCAGCAGTTACTCGTGGACAGGAGGTAACATTCAGTACTTC.

The chain carries TRBV9 and TRBJ2-7; D remains ambiguous. Germline-derived CDR1 and CDR2 are SGDLS and YYNGEE. The CDR3 loop spans 12 amino acids. With 0 bases removed from V and 7 bases from J, the gap between germline ends came to 8 bases. The CDR3 reads CASSVASGEQYF. The CDR3 DNA follows: TGTGCCAGCAGCGTAGCCTCGGGTGAGCAGTACTTC.

This clone occurred once. The chain links TRBV7-2 to TRBJ1-2; tentatively, D is TRBD1 (6 bases). Trimming took off 5 bases at V and 7 bases at J, with 23 bases between the two ends. Germline CDR1 SGHTA, CDR2 FQGNSA. The CDR3 has 16 residues. DNA of the CDR3: TGTGCCAGCAGCCCAATTCATAAAGCAGGGGATTTTGGCTACACCTTC. It specifies CASSPIHKAGDFGYTF.

The V and J genes are TRBV28 and TRBJ1-3; 7 bases align to TRBD1. This CDR3 region has 16 residues. J was trimmed by 1 base and V by 6 bases; bases with no gene match: 9. The germline CDR1 and CDR2 sequences are MDHEN and SYDVKM. CDR3 protein: CASRSDRVLSGNTIYF. The CDR3 nucleotides are TGTGCCAGCAGATCAGACAGGGTTCTTTCTGGAAACACCATATATTTT.

The rearrangement joins TRBV18 to TRBJ1-6; 9 positions match TRBD1. V lost 4 bases and J lost 8; bases outside the gene matches: 6. This CDR3 comprises 15 residues. From germline, CDR1 is KGHSH and CDR2 LQKENI. The CDR3 spells CASSQRDRVDSPLHF. In DNA form, the CDR3 reads TGTGCCAGCTCACAACGGGACAGGGTGGATTCACCCCTCCACTTT.

The rearrangement links TRBV27 to TRBJ1-1; 8 nucleotides match TRBD1. The trim removed 6 bases at V and 6 bases at J, leaving 6 bases unmatched. CDR1 and CDR2 from the germline V gene are MNHEY and SMNVEV (reference sequence). CDR3 length: 13 residues. The CDR3 protein is CASRDRGRAEAFF. CDR3 in DNA: TGTGCCAGCAGAGACAGGGGTAGGGCTGAAGCTTTCTTT.

This chain links TRBV5-4 with TRBJ2-1; TRBD1 aligns across 7 bases. The CDR3 totals 14 residues. Germline lookup yields CDR1 SGHNT and CDR2 YYREEE (reference sequence). Trimming at V came to 4 bases and at J to 9 bases, leaving 10 bases not matched to a gene. The CDR3 loop reads CASSPPGQLSEQFF. The CDR3 DNA follows: TGTGCCAGCAGCCCTCCGGGACAGTTGAGTGAGCAGTTCTTC. The variable domain in full, completed from reference TRBV5-4 and TRBJ2-1, reads ETGVTQSPTHLIKTRGQQVTLRCSSQSGHNTVSWYQQALGQGPQFIFQYYREEENGRGNFPPRFSGLQFPNYSSELNVNALELDDSALYLCASSPPGQLSEQFFGPGTRLTVL.